This T cell receptor beta chain was retrieved from a study of regulatory T cells in long-lasting Graves disease. Researchers made TCR beta libraries by using iRepertoire HTBI primers and running Arm-PCR on CDR3 regions. One entry per CDR3 protein, called by TCRdb with MiXCR from the multiplex PCR reads. The repertoire has 350,000 to 500,000 distinct CDR3 sequences, 16% of them found once; the top ten carry 20% to 25%. This clonotype was observed a few times. The time point here: newly diagnosed GD, antithyroid drugs for less than 3 months. PBMCs were the source of the RNA used for TCR sequencing. The CDR3 extends over 12 amino acids. The germline gives CDR1 SQVTM, CDR2 ANQGSEA. Trimming pared 6 bases from V and 5 bases from J, leaving 12 bases between. These records were also assigned to another study, of T cells in Graves' hyperthyroidism and ophthalmopathy. This second report adds: An initial round of RT-PCR targeting the TCR CDR3 relied on the HTBI primer set.

The material was peripheral blood mononuclear cells (PBMCs), obtained at new diagnosis, from a patient treated with antithyroid drugs. The chain is built from TRBV29-1 and TRBJ2-3, with D tentatively TRBD1 or TRBD2 (5 bases each). The sequence was obtained from a woman aged 18-35 years with Graves disease. Here the CDR3 reads CSVKGTIDTQYF. CDR3 coding DNA: TGCAGCGTAAAAGGGACCATAGATACGCAGTATTTT.